The 23 T cell receptor beta chains reported below all come from one sample, sequenced in a study of T cell clonality in common variable immunodeficiency. Profiled with immunoSEQ multiplex PCR; TCRdb holds only in-frame clones, not every one. The specimen has under 20,000 clones, none found just once. Findings and caveats of the study: In common variable immunodeficiency, TCR beta chains reportedly carried fewer deletions and N-nucleotide insertions.

These TCRs' antigens remain unknown. Material: peripheral blood mononuclear cells. The receptors stem from a human donor with common variable immunodeficiency.

Details on this clone: The read stops 3 residues short of the end of the CDR3; the missing end is completed from the germline J gene. The chain has TRBV7-2 and TRBJ1-4; maybe TRBD1 (5 bases). The CDR3 covers 13 residues. V gave up 5 bases and J gave up 3 bases, with 7 bases separating them. Germline values: CDR1 SGHTA, CDR2 FQGNSA. The sequenced part of the CDR3 DNA is TGTGCCAGCAGCAGGGGAGCTAATGAAAAA. Translation: CASSRGANEK. The entire CDR3 reads CASSRGANEKLFF.

For this clone: The observed sequence ends 3 residues before the CDR3 terminus, with the missing tail filled in from the germline J gene. The chain combines TRBV20-1 with TRBJ2-7; D possibly corresponds to TRBD1 (6 bases). This CDR3 region has 13 residues. V gave up 7 bases and J gave up 0 bases, with 13 bases separating them. Germline CDR1 reads DFQATT; CDR2 reads SNEGSKA (reference sequence). CDR3 loop: CSGGRAYSYEQYF. The CDR3 DNA, read in part, is TGCAGTGGGGGGCGGGCCTACTCCTACGAG.

This clone turned up a few times. The read stops 3 residues short of the end of the CDR3; the missing end is completed from the germline J gene. V is TRBV5-3 and J is TRBJ2-1; D is perhaps TRBD1 or TRBD2 (5 bases each). TRBV5-3 is an ORF, with its function uncertain. Trimming removed 4 bases at V and 2 bases at J, with 13 bases between. The CDR3 runs 15 residues. The CDR3 loop reads CARSLRGFTYNEQFF. The part of the CDR3 DNA that was read is TGTGCCAGAAGCCTGAGGGGATTTACCTACAATGAG.

Concerning this clone itself: The read is 3 residues too short to cover the CDR3 end, so that end is filled in from the germline J gene. The rearrangement joins TRBV7-9 to TRBJ2-7, with 7 nucleotides matching TRBD1. The CDR3 contains 14 residues. The germline CDR1 and CDR2 sequences are SEHNR and FQNEAQ (reference sequence). The V segment lost 10 bases and the J segment 4 bases; nucleotides outside the gene matches: 13. The CDR3 DNA, read in part, is TGTGCCACTGACCCCCGGGACAGTGGGTACGAG. It yields the protein CATDPRDSGYE. The CDR3, in full, reads CATDPRDSGYEQYF. Filled out from reference TRBV7-9 and TRBJ2-7, the complete variable domain reads DTGVSQNPRHKITKRGQNVTFRCDPISEHNRLYWYRQTLGQGPEFLTYFQNEAQLEKSRLLSDRFSAERPKGSFSTLEIQRTEQGDSAMYLCATDPRDSGYEQYFGPGTRLTVT.

In the case of this clone: The observed sequence ends 3 residues before the CDR3 terminus, with the missing tail filled in from the germline J gene. The chain recombines TRBV7-6 with TRBJ2-7; 7 nucleotides line up with TRBD1. V trimming: 8 bases; J trimming: 3 bases; junction bases outside the gene matches: 1. Germline CDR1 is SGHVS and CDR2 is FNYEAQ. CDR3 length: 11 residues. The CDR3 region is CASGTDYEQYF. Incomplete CDR3 DNA: TGTGCCAGCGGGACAGACTACGAG.

Ten or more counts support this clone. The CDR3 extends 3 residues past the end of the read, so its final part is completed from the germline J gene. The chain is built from TRBV23-1 and TRBJ2-2; 8 bases match TRBD1. TRBV23-1 is reported as an ORF; its role is uncertain. This CDR3 region has 14 residues. The J segment lost 6 bases and the V segment lost 8 bases, leaving 8 bases of the junction unmatched. The CDR3 sequence is CASGQGALAGELFF. Partial CDR3 DNA: TGCGCCAGCGGGCAGGGGGCGTTGGCCGGGGAG.

With respect to this clone: The CDR3 goes on 3 residues after the read ends, and that part is filled in from the germline J gene. The chain joins TRBV30 to TRBJ1-5, with D tentatively TRBD1 (5 bases). V was clipped by 2 bases and J by 6 bases, with 11 bases between them. Germline CDR1 and CDR2: GTSNPN and SVGIG (reference sequence). The CDR3 consists of 13 residues. The covered CDR3 bases are TGTGCCTGGAGTTTGGGGGGAGGTCAGCCC. Its translation is CAWSLGGGQP. The entire CDR3 protein reads CAWSLGGGQPQHF.

About this clone: Sequencing ends 3 residues short of the CDR3 end; the germline J gene provides the rest. The V gene is TRBV2, the J gene TRBJ2-5; D is unresolved. The germline V gene has CDR1 SNHLY and CDR2 FYNNEI. V lost 2 bases, J lost 5 bases, and 12 bases lay in between. This CDR3 contains 14 residues. Incomplete CDR3 DNA: TGTGCCAGCAGTGAATTTCTTATGTCGGAGACC. Protein sequence: CASSEFLMSET. The whole CDR3 sequence reads CASSEFLMSETQYF.

As to this clone: The CDR3 end falls 3 residues outside the read, so it is completed with the germline J gene. This chain connects TRBV19 to TRBJ1-2; D ambiguous. Trimming took 7 bases from V and 5 from J, leaving 8 bases between them. Germline V gives CDR1 LNHDA, CDR2 SQIVND (reference sequence). The CDR3 contains 11 residues. The CDR3 DNA, read in part, is TGTGCCAGTACCCCGGGTTATGGC. Translating gives CASTPGYG. The entire CDR3 protein reads CASTPGYGYTF. The full variable domain, rest sourced from reference TRBV19 and TRBJ1-2, is DGGITQSPKYLFRKEGQNVTLSCEQNLNHDAMYWYRQDPGQGLRLIYYSQIVNDFQKGDIAEGYSVSREKKESFPLTVTSAQKNPTAFYLCASTPGYGYTFGSGTRLTVV.

This clone was counted between two and nine times. The missing CDR3 end, 3 residues past where the read stops, is filled in from the germline J gene. The rearrangement joins TRBV18 to TRBJ2-5; D call uncertain. The CDR3 is 12 amino acids. Between the trimmed V and J ends, which lost 5 bases and 2 bases, there was a span of 6 bases. CDR1 and CDR2 from the germline V gene are KGHSH and LQKENI. The sequenced part of the CDR3 DNA is TGTGCCAGCTCAGCCAGACAAGAGACC. This sequence encodes CASSARQET. The CDR3 in full is CASSARQETQYF.

This clone appeared a few times. The CDR3 is cut off 3 residues early in the read; its end comes from the germline J gene. The V gene is TRBV2, the J gene TRBJ1-2, with TRBD1 matching over 10 bases. Per germline, CDR1 SNHLY and CDR2 FYNNEI. This CDR3 is built from 12 residues. CDR3 DNA (partial): TGTGCCAGCGCGGGACAGGGGATAAGC. Protein sequence: CASAGQGIS. The full CDR3 reads CASAGQGISYTF.

This clone was observed a few times. The read halts 3 residues ahead of the CDR3 end, with the missing end drawn from the germline J gene. J is TRBJ1-2 and V is TRBV6-2 or TRBV6-3, with D perhaps matching TRBD1 (5 bases). The V and J ends lost 5 bases and 4 bases respectively, with 14 bases between them. CDR3 length: 14 residues. CDR1 is MNHEY and CDR2 is SVGEGT in the germline V gene. The CDR3 loop reads CASSPWTLFYGYTF. The covered CDR3 bases are TGTGCCAGCAGTCCCTGGACATTATTCTATGGC.

This clone showed up many times. The read halts 3 residues ahead of the CDR3 end, with the missing end drawn from the germline J gene. This chain joins TRBV5-1 and TRBJ2-2, with TRBD2 matching 8 bases. The CDR3 loop spans 15 amino acids. With 3 bases clipped from V and 6 bases from J, the junction kept 7 bases outside the gene matches. Germline loops: CDR1 SGHRS, CDR2 YFSETQ. The CDR3 protein is CASSSGTSFAGELFF. The sequenced CDR3 bases are TGCGCCAGCAGCTCCGGGACTAGTTTTGCCGGGGAG.

By proportion, this clone is medium-sized (0.01 to 0.1%). Read coverage stops 3 residues before the CDR3 terminus; the germline J gene supplies the remainder. V is TRBV28 and J is TRBJ1-2; TRBD1 is a possible D gene (5 bases). Germline CDR1 MDHEN, CDR2 SYDVKM. V was trimmed by 6 bases and J by 7 bases, leaving 15 bases between them. This CDR3 spans 13 amino acids. CDR3 sequence: CASRPGLFFGYTF. Incomplete CDR3 DNA: TGTGCCAGCAGGCCGGGACTTTTTTTTGGC.

This clone was seen a handful of times. From the germline J gene comes the end of the CDR3, since the read stops 3 residues before it. This chain links TRBV5-1 with TRBJ2-7; D may be TRBD1 (5 bases). This CDR3 has 15 residues. Germline CDR1 and CDR2: SGHRS and YFSETQ. Trimming left V 1 base short and J 1 base short, with 12 bases between. The sequenced part of the CDR3 DNA is TGCGCCAGCAGCTTGTTGACAGCCACATCCTACGAG. Translating gives CASSLLTATSYE. The whole CDR3 protein is CASSLLTATSYEQYF.

In its sample, this clone was seen a few times. The observed sequence ends 3 residues before the CDR3 terminus, with the missing tail filled in from the germline J gene. The chain is built from TRBV7-9 and TRBJ2-4, with D hard to call. Per germline, CDR1 SEHNR and CDR2 FQNEAQ (reference sequence). The CDR3 consists of 12 residues. CDR3 amino acids: CASSLGDHYQYF. CDR3 DNA, as far as it was read: TGTGCCAGCAGCTTAGGCGATCACTAT.

Details on this clone: The read halts 3 residues ahead of the CDR3 end, with the missing end drawn from the germline J gene. The chain recombines TRBV19 with TRBJ1-5, with 9 bases fitting TRBD1. The CDR3 is 14 amino acids. Germline V gene lookup returns CDR1 LNHDA and CDR2 SQIVND (reference sequence). V was pared by 5 bases and J by 6 bases, with 5 bases of the junction left unmatched. CDR3: CASSGTGLAQPQHF. The CDR3 DNA, read in part, is TGTGCCAGTAGTGGGACAGGGCTAGCTCAGCCC. The full variable domain, completed using reference TRBV19 and TRBJ1-5, is DGGITQSPKYLFRKEGQNVTLSCEQNLNHDAMYWYRQDPGQGLRLIYYSQIVNDFQKGDIAEGYSVSREKKESFPLTVTSAQKNPTAFYLCASSGTGLAQPQHFGDGTRLSIL.

About this clone: The read finishes 3 residues shy of the CDR3 end, and the germline J gene is used to complete it. The chain employs TRBV7-3 and TRBJ2-2; 9 bases agree with TRBD2. V lost 6 bases to trimming and J lost 4 bases; unmatched junction nucleotides: 15. Germline V CDR1 and CDR2: SGHTA, FQGTGA. The CDR3 consists of 18 residues. The DNA read from the CDR3 is TGTGCCAGCAGTCCAAAGGGGGGGCTAGCGGGATTCACCGGGGAG. Protein product: CASSPKGGLAGFTGE. The CDR3 in its entirety is CASSPKGGLAGFTGELFF.

In its sample, this clone was seen a few times. Sequencing ends 3 residues short of the CDR3 end; the germline J gene provides the rest. The chain employs TRBV7-9 and TRBJ1-2; TRBD1 is a possible D gene (5 bases). V lost 1 base to trimming and J lost 3 bases, with 12 bases between them. Germline CDR1 reads SEHNR; CDR2 reads FQNEAQ (reference sequence). The CDR3 runs to 15 residues. The CDR3 is CASSLGAGPYYGYTF. The CDR3 bases that were read are TGTGCCAGCAGCTTAGGTGCAGGGCCATACTATGGC.

About this clone itself: The sequenced fragment ends 3 residues before the CDR3 boundary, so the rest is inferred from the germline J gene. The V call is TRBV18, the J call TRBJ1-3, with D possibly being TRBD1 (5 bases). Per the germline V gene, CDR1 is KGHSH and CDR2 is LQKENI. The CDR3 is 14 residues long. V was pared by 4 bases and J by 2 bases, with 9 bases between. This CDR3 is CASSLEQAGNTIYF. The CDR3 DNA, read in part, is TGTGCCAGCTCACTGGAACAGGCTGGAAACACC. The variable domain in full, completed from reference TRBV18 and TRBJ1-3, reads NAGVMQNPRHLVRRRGQEARLRCSPMKGHSHVYWYRQLPEEGLKFMVYLQKENIIDESGMPKERFSAEFPKEGPSILRIQQVVRGDSAAYFCASSLEQAGNTIYFGEGSWLTVV.

Worth noting for this clone: The read ends 3 residues before the CDR3 terminus; that terminus is restored from the germline J gene. This rearrangement joins TRBV5-6 to TRBJ2-7, with 7 nucleotides matching TRBD2. This CDR3 contains 15 residues. Germline values: CDR1 SGHDT, CDR2 YYEEEE. The J segment lost 2 bases and the V segment lost 4 bases, leaving 9 bases of the junction unmatched. The CDR3 DNA, read in part, is TGTGCCAGCAGCCCCCCTAGCGGAGCTACCTACGAG. This translates into CASSPPSGATYE. The whole CDR3 region reads CASSPPSGATYEQYF.

This clone was detected many times. The read ends 3 residues shy of where the CDR3 ends; the end is completed using the germline J gene. The chain recombines TRBV18 with TRBJ1-4; no firm D call. Trimming took off 1 base at V and 3 bases at J, with 12 bases between the two ends. The CDR3 consists of 16 residues. CDR1 is KGHSH and CDR2 is LQKENI in the germline V gene. The CDR3 DNA, read in part, is TGTGCCAGCTCACCACGGACCGCCGGGGCTAATGAAAAA. Protein sequence: CASSPRTAGANEK. The CDR3 as a whole reads CASSPRTAGANEKLFF.

This clone has just a few counts. Read sequence stops 3 residues before the CDR3 end, and the germline J gene provides the missing end. The chain couples TRBV7-2 to TRBJ2-1; D is uncertain. Germline values: CDR1 SGHTA, CDR2 FQGNSA. Trimming left V 2 bases short and J 9 bases short, with 5 bases between. The length of the CDR3 is 11 residues. The CDR3: CASSLLVEQFF. The covered CDR3 bases are TGTGCCAGCAGCTTACTAGTTGAG. The full variable domain, in which reference TRBV7-2 and TRBJ2-1 provide the parts outside the CDR3, is GAGVSQSPSNKVTEKGKDVELRCDPISGHTALYWYRQSLGQGLEFLIYFQGNSAPDKSGLPSDRFSAERTGGSVSTLTIQRTQQEDSAVYLCASSLLVEQFFGPGTRLTVL.